These T cell receptor beta chains were read from a single sample in a study of CD8+ T cells in alopecia areata. The repertoire was sequenced with immunoSEQ multiplex PCR; TCRdb's copy has only in-frame clones and lacks some. This sample has approximately 220,000 clones; around two fifths occur once, and the top ten carry roughly 0.45%. The sample consisted of CD4+ T cells sorted from blood, taken between weeks 30 and 35, from a patient treated with tofacitinib. The source of these receptors is a human donor with alopecia areata. The CDR3 runs from the conserved cysteine through the conserved F or W. D genes are given only for firm matches. Rows give clone size only sometimes, using once, few, many, or a class for an expanded clone.

few	TRBV29-1	-	TRBJ1-3	CSARGSGNTIYF	TGCAGCGCCAGGGGTTCTGGAAACACCATATATTTT
few	TRBV9	TRBD2	TRBJ2-7	CASSVTSGAYEQYF	TGTGCCAGCAGCGTGACTAGCGGAGCCTACGAGCAGTACTTC
-	TRBV5-4	-	TRBJ2-7	CASSYGQAYEQYF	TGTGCCAGCAGCTATGGACAAGCTTACGAGCAGTACTTC
few	TRBV6-1	-	TRBJ2-7	CASSDSSGRGRDEQYF	TGTGCCAGCAGTGATAGTAGTGGGAGGGGGCGAGACGAGCAGTACTTC
-	TRBV6-5	TRBD2	TRBJ2-7	CASWQGGEQYF	TGTGCCAGCTGGCAGGGAGGGGAGCAGTACTTC
-	TRBV6-6	TRBD1	TRBJ2-3	CASSALQGARTDTQYF	TGTGCCAGCAGTGCTTTACAGGGGGCTCGCACAGATACGCAGTATTTT
-	TRBV27	-	TRBJ1-2	CASSPGTAIYGYTF	TGTGCCAGCAGTCCGGGGACGGCGATTTATGGCTACACCTTC
few	TRBV5-4	-	TRBJ1-4	CASSMGSTNEKLFF	TGTGCCAGCAGCATGGGGAGCACTAATGAAAAACTGTTTTTT
few	TRBV11-2	-	TRBJ2-7	CASSNDRSHEQYF	TGTGCCAGCAGCAATGACAGGAGCCACGAGCAGTACTTC
-	TRBV10-3	-	TRBJ1-1	CAISEGHTEAFF	TGTGCCATCAGTGAGGGTCACACTGAAGCTTTCTTT
-	TRBV27	TRBD1	TRBJ1-1	CASSLEATGAPNTEAFF	TGTGCCAGCAGTTTAGAAGCGACAGGGGCCCCGAACACTGAAGCTTTCTTT
-	TRBV5-1	-	TRBJ1-6	CASRAVDNSPLHF	TGCGCCAGCAGGGCAGTCGATAATTCACCCCTCCACTTT
-	TRBV7-3	-	TRBJ1-3	CASSRGRGGGNTIYF	TGTGCCAGCAGTCGCGGACGGGGAGGTGGAAACACCATATATTTT
-	TRBV11-2	-	TRBJ1-1	CASSRSTEAFF	TGTGCCAGCAGCCGGTCCACTGAAGCTTTCTTT
-	TRBV30	TRBD1	TRBJ1-6	CAWSLRGRGISQHSPLHF	TGTGCCTGGTCCCTCAGGGGGCGCGGTATTAGCCAGCATTCACCCCTCCACTTT
-	TRBV29-1	TRBD1	TRBJ2-5	CSVGTAQETQYF	TGCAGCGTCGGGACAGCTCAAGAGACCCAGTACTTC
few	TRBV7-2	TRBD1	TRBJ2-1	CASSLGGWTGSSEQFF	TGTGCCAGCAGCTTAGGGGGCTGGACAGGGTCCAGTGAGCAGTTCTTC
-	TRBV13	TRBD1	TRBJ2-1	CASSPRDRGYNEQFF	TGTGCCAGCAGCCCCCGGGACAGGGGTTATAATGAGCAGTTCTTC
-	TRBV27	TRBD1	TRBJ1-1	CASSPSSPGQGSTEAFF	TGTGCCAGCAGTCCTTCCTCGCCGGGACAGGGAAGCACTGAAGCTTTCTTT
few	TRBV7-3	-	TRBJ1-1	CASSLHNADTEAFF	TGTGCCAGCAGCCTACACAACGCGGACACTGAAGCTTTCTTT
many	TRBV7-2	TRBD2	TRBJ2-7	CASSAYGGLAGGGEQYF	TGTGCCAGCAGCGCCTATGGGGGTCTAGCGGGAGGAGGCGAGCAGTACTTC
-	TRBV5-4	-	TRBJ1-1	CASSLELNTEAFF	TGTGCCAGCAGCTTGGAGTTGAACACTGAAGCTTTCTTT
few	TRBV6-1	-	TRBJ2-7	CASSERGAYEQYF	TGTGCCAGCAGTGAGCGCGGCGCCTACGAGCAGTACTTC
-	TRBV4-1	-	TRBJ2-1	CASSQERQPVPHNEQFF	TGCGCCAGCAGCCAAGAGAGGCAGCCCGTCCCCCACAATGAGCAGTTCTTC
few	TRBV18	TRBD1	TRBJ1-1	CASSPPDRGLGNTEAFF	TGTGCCAGCTCACCACCAGACAGGGGGCTGGGGAACACTGAAGCTTTCTTT